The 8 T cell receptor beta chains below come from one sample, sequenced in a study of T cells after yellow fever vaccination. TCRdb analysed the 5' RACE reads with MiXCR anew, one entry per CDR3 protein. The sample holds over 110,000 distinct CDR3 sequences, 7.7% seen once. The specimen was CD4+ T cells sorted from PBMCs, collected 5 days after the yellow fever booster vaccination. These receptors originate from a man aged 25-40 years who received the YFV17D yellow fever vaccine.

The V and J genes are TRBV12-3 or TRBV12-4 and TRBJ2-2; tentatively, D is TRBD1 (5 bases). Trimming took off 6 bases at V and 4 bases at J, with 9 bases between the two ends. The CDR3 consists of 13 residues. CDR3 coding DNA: TGTGCCAGCAGACGACAGTCCACCGGGGAGCTGTTTTTT. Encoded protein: CASRRQSTGELFF.

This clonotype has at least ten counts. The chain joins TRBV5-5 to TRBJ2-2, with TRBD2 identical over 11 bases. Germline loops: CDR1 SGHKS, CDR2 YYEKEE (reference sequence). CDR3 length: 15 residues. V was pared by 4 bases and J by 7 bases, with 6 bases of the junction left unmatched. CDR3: CASSILAGAHGELFF. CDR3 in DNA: TGTGCCAGCAGCATACTAGCGGGAGCTCACGGGGAGCTGTTTTTT.

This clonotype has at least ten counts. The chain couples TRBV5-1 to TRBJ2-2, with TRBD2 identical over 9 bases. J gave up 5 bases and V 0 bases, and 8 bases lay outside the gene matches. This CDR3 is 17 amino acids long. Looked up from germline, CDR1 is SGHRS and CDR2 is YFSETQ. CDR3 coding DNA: TGCGCCAGCAGCTTGGAGCTAGCGGGGTTTGGTACCGGGGAGCTGTTTTTT. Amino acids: CASSLELAGFGTGELFF.

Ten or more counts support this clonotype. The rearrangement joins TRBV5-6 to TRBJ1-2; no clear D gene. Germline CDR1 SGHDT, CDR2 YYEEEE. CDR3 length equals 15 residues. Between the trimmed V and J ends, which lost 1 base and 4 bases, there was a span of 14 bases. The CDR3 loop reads CASSLYLGQGYGYTF. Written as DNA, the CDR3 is TGTGCCAGCAGCTTGTATCTAGGTCAAGGCTATGGCTACACCTTC.

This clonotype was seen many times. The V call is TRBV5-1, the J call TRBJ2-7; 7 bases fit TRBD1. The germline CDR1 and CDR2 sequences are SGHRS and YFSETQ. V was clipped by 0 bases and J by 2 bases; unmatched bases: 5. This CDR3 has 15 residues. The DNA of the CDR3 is TGCGCCAGCAGCTTGGATAACAGGGGACCCTACGAGCAGTACTTC. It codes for CASSLDNRGPYEQYF.

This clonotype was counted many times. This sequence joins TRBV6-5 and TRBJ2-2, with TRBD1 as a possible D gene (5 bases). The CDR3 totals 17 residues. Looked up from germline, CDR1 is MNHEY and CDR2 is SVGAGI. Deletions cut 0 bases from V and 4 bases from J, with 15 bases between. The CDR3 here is CASSYSKSGAGTGELFF. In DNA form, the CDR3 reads TGTGCCAGCAGTTACTCGAAGTCTGGGGCTGGCACCGGGGAGCTGTTTTTT.

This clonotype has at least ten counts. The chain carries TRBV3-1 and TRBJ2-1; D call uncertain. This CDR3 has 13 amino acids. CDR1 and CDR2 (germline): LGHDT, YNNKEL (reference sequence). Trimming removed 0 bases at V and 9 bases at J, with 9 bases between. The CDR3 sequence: CASSQDRVPEQFF. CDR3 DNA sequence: TGTGCCAGCAGCCAAGATCGAGTCCCTGAGCAGTTCTTC.

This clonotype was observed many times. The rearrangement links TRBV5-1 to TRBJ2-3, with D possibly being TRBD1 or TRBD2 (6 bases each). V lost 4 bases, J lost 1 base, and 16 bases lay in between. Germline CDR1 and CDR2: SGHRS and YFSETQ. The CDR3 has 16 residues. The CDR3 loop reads CASSHLGGGGTDTQYF. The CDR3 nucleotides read TGCGCCAGCAGCCACCTCGGGGGCGGTGGCACAGATACGCAGTATTTT.